This T cell receptor beta chain originates from a study of Graves' ophthalmopathy and Graves' hyperthyroidism. Overall study context: Pretreatment peripheral blood was obtained at initial diagnosis.

Amplification targeted the TCR beta CDR3 regions, with RNA transcripts as the source material. HTBI primers served in a first-round RT-PCR, which a second-round multiplex PCR followed. MiXCR was run by TCRdb on the multiplex PCR reads, yielding one entry per CDR3 protein. The data hold almost 750,000 distinct CDR3 sequences, with roughly 40% observed a single time. The CDR3 consists of 14 residues. From germline, CDR1 is SEHNR and CDR2 FQNEAQ (reference sequence). As regards this clonotype: One junction end disagrees with the germline gene, perhaps due to a read error.

Orbital computed tomography and thyroid ultrasound, along with TRAb, serum thyroxine and clinical symptoms, underpinned diagnosis. The TCR sequence derives from an adult man with Graves' ophthalmopathy. The genes are TRBV7-9 and TRBJ2-7; D is possibly TRBD2 (6 bases). The source material was peripheral blood. The CDR3 region is CAGSFERRVDEQYF. The CDR3 nucleotides are TGTGCCGGCAGCTTCGAGAGGAGGGTCGACGAGCAGTACTTC.